The next 4 T cell receptor beta chains were all read from a single sample in a study of T-cell memory formation after mild COVID-19. TCRdb used MiXCR to reprocess the 5' RACE reads, holding one entry per CDR3 protein. The sample lists around 200,000 distinct CDR3 sequences; over 7.5% were seen once. Sequenced sample: PBMCs or a T cell subset sorted from them (not recorded which). These receptors were obtained from a man between 18 and 29 years old who had mild COVID-19 (a few samples of this study predate the infection). Cell type and time point are not known.

The table lists this clonotype with a few counts. The J gene is TRBJ1-2, the V gene TRBV15; TRBD1 agrees at 9 bases. The CDR3 is 15 residues long. With V trimmed by 3 bases and J by 8 bases, 10 bases remained unmatched. The germline V gene encodes CDR1 LNHNV and CDR2 YYDKDF (reference sequence). The CDR3 reads CATSRQTGTGLGYTF. The DNA for the CDR3 is TGTGCCACCAGCAGGCAAACCGGGACAGGGCTCGGCTACACCTTC.

This clonotype was seen a handful of times. V usage is TRBV5-1 and J usage is TRBJ2-1; 7 bases agree with TRBD1. Losses at the gene ends were 5 bases for V and 1 base for J; bases not matched to a gene: 6. Germline V gives CDR1 SGHRS, CDR2 YFSETQ. The CDR3 consists of 15 residues. In DNA form, the CDR3 reads TGCGCCAGCAGGGCCGGACAGGATTCCTACAATGAGCAGTTCTTC. Protein product: CASRAGQDSYNEQFF.

This clonotype was counted between two and nine times. V gene TRBV6-5 combines with J gene TRBJ1-2; possibly TRBD1 for D (6 bases). The CDR3 is 13 residues long. Trimming took 5 bases from V and 7 from J, leaving 14 bases between them. CDR1 is MNHEY, CDR2 SVGAGI, per germline. DNA for the CDR3: TGTGCCAGCAGTCCTCAGCGGGACATTGGCTACACCTTC. Protein: CASSPQRDIGYTF.

This clonotype appeared a few times. The DNA of the CDR3 is TGCAGTGCCAACCCCGGACAGGGGGCAGATGGCGAGCAGTACTTC. This translates into CSANPGQGADGEQYF. This chain links TRBV20-1 with TRBJ2-7, with 11 positions matching TRBD1. Germline trimming cut 6 bases from V and 6 bases from J; bases unmatched to any gene: 13. The CDR3 sequence is 15 residues long. Germline V gene sequence: CDR1 DFQATT, CDR2 SNEGSKA (reference sequence).